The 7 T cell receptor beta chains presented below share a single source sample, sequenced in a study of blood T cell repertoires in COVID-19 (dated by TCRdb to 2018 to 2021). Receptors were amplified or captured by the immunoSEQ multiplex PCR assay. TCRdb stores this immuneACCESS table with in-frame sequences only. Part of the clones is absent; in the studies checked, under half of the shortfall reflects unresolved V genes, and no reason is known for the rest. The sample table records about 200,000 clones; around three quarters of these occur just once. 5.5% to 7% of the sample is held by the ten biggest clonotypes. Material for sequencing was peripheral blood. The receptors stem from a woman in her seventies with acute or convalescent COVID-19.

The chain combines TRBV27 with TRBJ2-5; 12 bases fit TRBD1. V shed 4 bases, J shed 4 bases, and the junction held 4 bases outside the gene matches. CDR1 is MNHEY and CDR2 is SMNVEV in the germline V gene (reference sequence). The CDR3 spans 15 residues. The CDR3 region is CASSSGQGAGETQYF. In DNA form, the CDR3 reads TGTGCCAGCAGTTCGGGACAGGGGGCGGGAGAGACCCAGTACTTC.

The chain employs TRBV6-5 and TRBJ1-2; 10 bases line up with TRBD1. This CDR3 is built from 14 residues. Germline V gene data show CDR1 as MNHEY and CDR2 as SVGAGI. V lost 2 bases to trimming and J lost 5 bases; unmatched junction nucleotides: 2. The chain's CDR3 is CASSYKGQGYGYTF. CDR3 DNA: TGTGCCAGCAGTTACAAGGGACAGGGGTATGGCTACACCTTC.

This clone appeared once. The DNA of the CDR3 is TGTGCCAGCAGCCAAGGGACAGAAACCCAGTACTTC. As protein: CASSQGTETQYF. The J gene is TRBJ2-5, the V gene TRBV3-1 (or the pseudogene TRBV3-2); TRBD1 might be the D (6 bases). Germline V CDR1 and CDR2: LGHDT, YNNKEL (reference sequence). Deletions cut 1 base from V and 8 bases from J, with 8 bases between. The CDR3 extends over 12 amino acids.

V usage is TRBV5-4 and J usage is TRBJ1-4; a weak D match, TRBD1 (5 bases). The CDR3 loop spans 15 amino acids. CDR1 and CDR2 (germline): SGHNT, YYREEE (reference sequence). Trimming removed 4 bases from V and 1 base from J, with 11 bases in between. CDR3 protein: CASSPGGVTNEKLFF. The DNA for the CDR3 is TGTGCCAGCAGCCCCGGGGGGGTAACTAATGAAAAACTGTTTTTT.

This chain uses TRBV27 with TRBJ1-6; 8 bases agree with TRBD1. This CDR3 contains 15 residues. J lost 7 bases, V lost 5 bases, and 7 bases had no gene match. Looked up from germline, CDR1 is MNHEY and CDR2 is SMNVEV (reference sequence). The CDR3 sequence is CASSPRTGRNSPLHF. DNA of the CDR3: TGTGCCAGCAGTCCCCGGACAGGGCGGAATTCACCCCTCCACTTT.

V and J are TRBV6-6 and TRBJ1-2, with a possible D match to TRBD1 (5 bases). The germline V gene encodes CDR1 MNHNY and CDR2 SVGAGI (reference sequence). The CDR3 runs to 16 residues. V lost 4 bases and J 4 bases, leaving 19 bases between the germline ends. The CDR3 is CASSFSFSAGLYGYTF. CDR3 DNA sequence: TGTGCCAGCAGTTTCTCCTTTTCGGCAGGGCTCTATGGCTACACCTTC.

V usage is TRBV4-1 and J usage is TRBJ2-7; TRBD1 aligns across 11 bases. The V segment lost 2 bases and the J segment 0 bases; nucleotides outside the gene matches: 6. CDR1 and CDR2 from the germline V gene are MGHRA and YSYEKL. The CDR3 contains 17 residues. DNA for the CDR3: TGCGCCAGCAGCCAAACCGGGACAGGGGGAAGCTCCTACGAGCAGTACTTC. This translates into CASSQTGTGGSSYEQYF.